This is a list of T cell receptor beta chains from one sample in a study of T-cell memory formation after mild COVID-19. In TCRdb, the 5' RACE reads were re-called with MiXCR into one record per CDR3 protein. Of some 190,000 distinct CDR3 sequences listed, roughly 18% were seen once; the top ten hold 2.4%. Sequenced material: PBMCs or a T cell subset sorted from them (not recorded which). The receptors here all came from an adult woman who had mild COVID-19 (a few samples of this study predate the infection). Cell type and time point are not known. CDR3s include the opening cysteine and the closing phenylalanine or tryptophan. D genes are given only for firm matches. Some rows have no size entry. The others give once, few or many, or a class for an expanded clone.

d_gene	v_gene	j_gene	len	abundance	CDR3aa	CDR3nt
-	TRBV21-1	TRBJ2-7	11	few	CASSRFDEQYF	TGTGCCAGCAGCCGGTTCGACGAGCAGTACTTC
TRBD2	TRBV12-3/TRBV12-4	TRBJ2-5	19	few	CASSWRLGTSGLGDETQYF	TGTGCCAGCAGCTGGCGATTAGGGACTAGCGGGCTCGGGGATGAGACCCAGTACTTC
-	TRBV4-1	TRBJ1-6	17	few	CASSQDQRGVRNSPLHF	TGCGCCAGCAGCCAAGATCAGAGAGGGGTGCGGAATTCACCCCTCCACTTT
-	TRBV18	TRBJ1-1	14	-	CASSPFQGNTEAFF	TGTGCCAGCTCACCGTTTCAGGGGAACACTGAAGCTTTCTTT
-	TRBV30	TRBJ1-5	13	-	CAWSALSNQPQHF	TGTGCCTGGAGTGCCCTGAGCAATCAGCCCCAGCATTTT
-	TRBV20-1	TRBJ1-1	16	-	CSARAGARGVNTEAFF	TGCAGTGCTAGAGCAGGGGCCCGCGGGGTGAACACTGAAGCTTTCTTT
TRBD2	TRBV20-1	TRBJ2-1	14	-	CSARDPGAGARQFF	TGCAGTGCTAGAGATCCCGGAGCGGGAGCGCGGCAGTTCTTC
-	TRBV6-5	TRBJ1-2	15	-	CASSYLFPGTYGYTF	TGTGCCAGCAGTTACCTTTTCCCAGGGACCTATGGCTACACCTTC
-	TRBV7-2	TRBJ2-3	16	-	CASSLGPSARGDTQYF	TGTGCCAGCAGCTTAGGACCCTCTGCTAGGGGAGATACGCAGTATTTT
-	TRBV29-1	TRBJ2-2	14	-	CSVVGTVDTGELFF	TGCAGCGTTGTCGGTACGGTCGACACCGGGGAGCTGTTTTTT
-	TRBV20-1	TRBJ2-6	15	few	CSARDWGSGANVLTF	TGCAGTGCTAGAGATTGGGGATCTGGGGCCAACGTCCTGACTTTC
TRBD1	TRBV12-3/TRBV12-4	TRBJ1-6	14	few	CASSFRGQSSPLHF	TGTGCCAGCAGTTTTAGGGGACAGTCATCACCCCTCCACTTT
TRBD2	TRBV27	TRBJ2-7	17	medium-sized	CASSQKSLGLADYEQYF	TGTGCCAGCAGCCAAAAGTCTCTGGGACTAGCGGACTACGAGCAGTACTTC
TRBD2	TRBV30	TRBJ2-3	13	few	CAWSSGDTDTQYF	TGTGCCTGGAGTAGCGGGGATACAGATACGCAGTATTTT
-	TRBV5-1	TRBJ1-1	14	-	CASSLQGRGTEAFF	TGCGCCAGCAGCTTGCAGGGAAGGGGAACTGAAGCTTTCTTT
TRBD1	TRBV5-1	TRBJ2-3	16	-	CASSLPGTDFTDTQYF	TGCGCCAGCAGCTTGCCCGGGACAGACTTCACAGATACGCAGTATTTT
-	TRBV4-2	TRBJ2-7	15	few	CASSQGQESSYEQYF	TGTGCCAGCAGCCAAGGTCAGGAGAGCTCCTACGAGCAGTACTTC
TRBD1	TRBV29-1	TRBJ2-4	14	-	CSVTSGTASNIQYF	TGCAGCGTTACCTCCGGGACAGCCTCAAACATTCAGTACTTC
TRBD2	TRBV7-9	TRBJ2-1	15	many	CASSLDGGSYNEQFF	TGTGCCAGCAGCTTAGACGGCGGGAGCTACAATGAGCAGTTCTTC
-	TRBV4-2	TRBJ2-7	14	-	CASSQGSGDYEQYF	TGTGCCAGCAGCCAAGGTTCAGGGGACTACGAGCAGTACTTC
-	TRBV4-2	TRBJ2-3	13	few	CASSLQGADTQYF	TGTGCCAGCAGCCTACAGGGAGCAGATACGCAGTATTTT
TRBD1	TRBV27	TRBJ1-6	17	-	CASSTPGTGRGSSPLHF	TGTGCCAGCAGTACGCCCGGGACAGGTCGAGGGAGTTCACCCCTCCACTTT
TRBD2	TRBV7-8	TRBJ2-2	16	-	CASSYYQAGGAGELFF	TGTGCCAGCAGCTACTACCAGGCGGGGGGTGCCGGGGAGCTGTTTTTT
-	TRBV3-1	TRBJ2-2	15	few	CASSQGGAYSGELFF	TGTGCCAGCAGCCAAGGGGGGGCCTACTCCGGGGAGCTGTTTTTT
-	TRBV5-1	TRBJ2-2	17	many	CASSRGEGLLNTGELFF	TGCGCCAGCAGTCGTGGAGAAGGACTACTTAACACCGGGGAGCTGTTTTTT
-	TRBV4-2	TRBJ1-2	13	-	CASSQVGEHGYTF	TGTGCCAGCAGCCAAGTAGGGGAGCATGGCTACACCTTC
-	TRBV6-6	TRBJ2-5	14	-	CASSPPPLAATQYF	TGTGCCAGCAGTCCCCCCCCTCTAGCTGCGACCCAGTACTTC
TRBD1	TRBV9	TRBJ2-7	16	-	CASSPRQGAGAYEQYF	TGTGCCAGCAGCCCACGACAGGGGGCGGGGGCGTACGAGCAGTACTTC
-	TRBV20-1	TRBJ2-7	13	once	CSARSRRAYEQYF	TGCAGTGCTAGATCAAGGAGGGCCTACGAGCAGTACTTC
TRBD1	TRBV13	TRBJ2-2	15	-	CASSRTGTYTGELFF	TGTGCCAGCAGCCGGACAGGGACTTACACCGGGGAGCTGTTTTTT
-	TRBV5-1	TRBJ1-1	13	few	CASSGLLDTEAFF	TGCGCCAGCAGTGGGCTATTGGACACTGAAGCTTTCTTT
TRBD2	TRBV18	TRBJ2-5	16	few	CASSPPPSGSGETQYF	TGTGCCAGCTCACCACCCCCTAGCGGGAGTGGGGAGACCCAGTACTTC
-	TRBV5-1	TRBJ2-7	16	many	CASSLTPQSVTYEQYF	TGCGCCAGCAGCTTGACGCCCCAGAGTGTAACCTACGAGCAGTACTTC
TRBD1	TRBV24-1	TRBJ2-5	13	-	CATSDRGKGFQYF	TGTGCCACTAGTGACAGGGGAAAGGGGTTCCAGTACTTC
-	TRBV2	TRBJ2-2	16	-	CASSETGRTNTGELFF	TGTGCCAGCAGTGAAACAGGACGAACGAACACCGGGGAGCTGTTTTTT
TRBD1	TRBV12-3/TRBV12-4	TRBJ1-1	15	few	CASSLYRTGVTEAFF	TGTGCCAGCAGTTTATATAGGACAGGGGTAACTGAAGCTTTCTTT
TRBD2	TRBV6-2/TRBV6-3	TRBJ2-7	15	few	CASSGATSGTGEQYF	TGTGCCAGCAGCGGGGCGACTAGCGGTACGGGAGAGCAGTACTTC
TRBD1	TRBV7-2	TRBJ1-5	16	-	CASSLQTTGSNQPQHF	TGTGCCAGCAGCCTCCAAACGACAGGGAGCAATCAGCCCCAGCATTTT
-	TRBV11-2	TRBJ1-1	14	-	CASSLALTGYGAFF	TGTGCCAGCAGCTTAGCATTAACAGGGTACGGAGCTTTCTTT
-	TRBV5-1	TRBJ2-3	13	-	CASSKRETDTQYF	TGCGCCAGCAGCAAGAGGGAAACAGATACGCAGTATTTT
-	TRBV27	TRBJ2-7	14	few	CASRQGPTSYEQYF	TGTGCCAGCAGGCAGGGTCCTACCTCCTACGAGCAGTACTTC
-	TRBV7-2	TRBJ1-6	15	few	CASSSASRVVAPLHF	TGTGCCAGCAGCTCCGCATCGAGAGTTGTGGCACCCCTCCACTTT
-	TRBV5-6	TRBJ1-1	14	-	CASSSRLGGTEAFF	TGTGCCAGCAGCTCGAGGCTGGGAGGCACTGAAGCTTTCTTT
TRBD1	TRBV7-2	TRBJ2-1	13	-	CASSRTGSNEQFF	TGTGCCAGCAGCCGGACAGGGTCCAATGAGCAGTTCTTC
-	TRBV12-3/TRBV12-4	TRBJ2-3	14	-	CASSSLGHPDTQYF	TGTGCCAGCAGTTCGCTGGGACACCCAGATACGCAGTATTTT
-	TRBV11-2	TRBJ2-1	16	few	CASTNTGFGGRGEQFF	TGTGCCAGCACCAATACTGGCTTTGGAGGGCGAGGTGAGCAGTTCTTC